This T cell receptor beta chain stems from a study of blood T cells in healthy people across ages. Germline V lookup: CDR1 PRHDT, CDR2 FYEKMQ (reference sequence). After removal of 1 base from V and 0 bases from J, the junction contained 6 bases not matched to a gene. There are 18 residues in the CDR3. Next came a second PCR, run for about 7 to 12 cycles, which used a sample-barcoded 5' primer along with a J-beta primer mix. A template-switch adaptor containing 12 random nucleotides labeled each cDNA molecule. From the 5' RACE reads, TCRdb called clonotypes with MiXCR, one entry per CDR3 protein. The sample yields about 1.8 million distinct CDR3 sequences, roughly 49% seen once.

The chain carries TRBV13 and TRBJ2-6; 7 nucleotides match TRBD1. The clonotype comes from a woman in her forties in good health. Sequenced sample: blood. DNA for the CDR3: TGTGCCAGCAGCTTAGCGCAGGGGGATAGCTCTGGGGCCAACGTCCTGACTTTC. It codes for CASSLAQGDSSGANVLTF.